This TCR beta chain was profiled in a study of blood T cell repertoires in COVID-19. In germline, CDR1 is MNHEY, CDR2 SVGAGI. V was shortened by 6 bases and J by 0 bases, with 10 bases between the two germline ends. The CDR3 spans 14 residues. Study processing details: By means of reference gene primer amplification, nucleated cell counts were estimated. Assay used: immunoSEQ multiplex PCR; TCRdb lists only in-frame clones, some missing. V and J calls and clone size are given by that table; D and trimming were obtained from the DNA. The sample has 200,000 to 250,000 clones; approximately 80% are singletons. This clone was counted a single time.

This clonotype was obtained from a woman aged 80 or older with COVID-19, enrolled during active disease. Sequencing was performed on peripheral blood. The J gene is TRBJ2-3, the V gene TRBV6-5; D might be TRBD1 (6 bases). This chain's CDR3 is CASRQGHSTDTQYF. The CDR3 DNA sequence: TGTGCCAGCAGGCAGGGGCATAGCACAGATACGCAGTATTTT.